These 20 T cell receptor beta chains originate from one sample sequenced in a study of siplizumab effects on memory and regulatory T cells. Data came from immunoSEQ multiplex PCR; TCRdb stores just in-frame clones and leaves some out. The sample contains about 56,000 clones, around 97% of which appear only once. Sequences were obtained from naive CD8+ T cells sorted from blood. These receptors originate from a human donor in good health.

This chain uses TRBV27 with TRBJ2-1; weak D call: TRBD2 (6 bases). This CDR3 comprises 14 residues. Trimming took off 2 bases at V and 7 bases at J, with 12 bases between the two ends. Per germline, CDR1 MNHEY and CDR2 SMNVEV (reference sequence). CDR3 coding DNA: TGTGCCAGCAGTTTAATCGGGGGTTCGAATGAGCAGTTCTTC. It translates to CASSLIGGSNEQFF.

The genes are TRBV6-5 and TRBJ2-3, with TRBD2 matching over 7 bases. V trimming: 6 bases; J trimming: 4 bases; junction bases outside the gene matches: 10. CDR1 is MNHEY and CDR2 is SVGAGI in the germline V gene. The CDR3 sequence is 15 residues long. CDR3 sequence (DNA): TGTGCCAGCAGAGCCGGGGGGAGGAGGGCAGATACGCAGTATTTT. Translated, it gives CASRAGGRRADTQYF.

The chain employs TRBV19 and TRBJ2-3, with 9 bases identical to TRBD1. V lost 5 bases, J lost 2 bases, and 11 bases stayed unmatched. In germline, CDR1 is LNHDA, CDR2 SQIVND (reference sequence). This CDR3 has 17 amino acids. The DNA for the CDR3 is TGTGCCAGTAGTGATCCCGGGACAGGGAAAGTCACAGATACGCAGTATTTT. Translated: CASSDPGTGKVTDTQYF.

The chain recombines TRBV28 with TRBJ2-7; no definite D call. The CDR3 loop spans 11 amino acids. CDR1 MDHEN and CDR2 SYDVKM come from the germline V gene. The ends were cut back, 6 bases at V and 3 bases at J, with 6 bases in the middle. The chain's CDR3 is CASRVNYEQYF. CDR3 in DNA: TGTGCCAGCAGGGTCAACTACGAGCAGTACTTC.

CDR3 region: CASSLAREAYEQYF. Here the CDR3 DNA reads TGTGCCAGCAGCTTAGCGCGGGAAGCCTACGAGCAGTACTTC. This chain uses TRBV7-2 with TRBJ2-7, with D possibly matching TRBD2 (6 bases). Germline V gene lookup returns CDR1 SGHTA and CDR2 FQGNSA. Trimming took 0 bases from V and 2 from J, leaving 8 bases between them. The CDR3 spans 14 residues.

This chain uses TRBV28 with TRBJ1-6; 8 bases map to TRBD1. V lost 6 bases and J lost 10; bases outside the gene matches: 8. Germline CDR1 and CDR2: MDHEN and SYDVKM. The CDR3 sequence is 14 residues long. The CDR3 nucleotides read TGTGCCAGCAGACCTCAGGGGGCATACTCACCCCTCCACTTT. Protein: CASRPQGAYSPLHF.

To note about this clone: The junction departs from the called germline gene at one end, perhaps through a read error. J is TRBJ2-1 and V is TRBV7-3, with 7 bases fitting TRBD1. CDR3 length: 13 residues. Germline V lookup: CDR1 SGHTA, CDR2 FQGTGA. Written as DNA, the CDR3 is TGTGCCCCTAAGGGGGCAACCGTCAATGGGCAGTTCTTC. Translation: CAPKGATVNGQFF.

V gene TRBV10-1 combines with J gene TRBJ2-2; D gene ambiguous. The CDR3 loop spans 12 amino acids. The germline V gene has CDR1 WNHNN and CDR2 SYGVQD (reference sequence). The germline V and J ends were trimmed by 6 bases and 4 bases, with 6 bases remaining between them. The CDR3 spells CASRSSTGELFF. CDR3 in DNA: TGCGCCAGCAGGAGTTCCACCGGGGAGCTGTTTTTT.

Here the CDR3 reads CASSERWAGEKLFF. For the CDR3, the DNA is TGTGCCAGCAGTGAAAGGTGGGCTGGCGAAAAACTGTTTTTT. The chain employs TRBV2 and TRBJ1-4; D is unresolved. Germline V CDR1 and CDR2: SNHLY, FYNNEI. The CDR3 totals 14 residues. Trimming took off 2 bases at V and 8 bases at J, with 12 bases between the two ends.

In DNA, the CDR3 is TGTGCCAGCTCCGGGACTCCCTACGAGCAGTACTTC. Protein product: CASSGTPYEQYF. The chain links TRBV25-1 to TRBJ2-7; possibly TRBD2 for D (6 bases). CDR1 is MGHDK and CDR2 is SYGVNS in the germline V gene. Trimming removed 8 bases from V and 2 bases from J, with 10 bases in between. The CDR3 sequence is 12 residues long.

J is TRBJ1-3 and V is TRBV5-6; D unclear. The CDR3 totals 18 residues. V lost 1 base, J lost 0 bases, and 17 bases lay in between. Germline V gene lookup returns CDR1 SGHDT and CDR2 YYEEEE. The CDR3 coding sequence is TGTGCCAGCAGCTTGAAACTACGACTAGCGGACTCTGGAAACACCATATATTTT. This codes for CASSLKLRLADSGNTIYF. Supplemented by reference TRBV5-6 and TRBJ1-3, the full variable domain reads DAGVTQSPTHLIKTRGQQVTLRCSPKSGHDTVSWYQQALGQGPQFIFQYYEEEERQRGNFPDRFSGHQFPNYSSELNVNALLLGDSALYLCASSLKLRLADSGNTIYFGEGSWLTVV.

The chain's CDR3 is CAWTTGFSGNTIYF. In nucleotides, the CDR3 is TGTGCCTGGACCACGGGGTTCTCTGGAAACACCATATATTTT. The V call is TRBV30, the J call TRBJ1-3; D unclear. Germline values: CDR1 GTSNPN, CDR2 SVGIG (reference sequence). The CDR3 is made up of 14 amino acids. V was cut by 4 bases and J by 0 bases, with 10 bases left in between.

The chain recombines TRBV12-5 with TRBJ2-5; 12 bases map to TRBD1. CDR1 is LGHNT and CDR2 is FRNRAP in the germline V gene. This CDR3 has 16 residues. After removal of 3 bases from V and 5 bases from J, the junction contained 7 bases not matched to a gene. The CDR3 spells CASGFPGQGAQETQYF. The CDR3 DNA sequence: TGTGCTAGTGGTTTCCCGGGACAGGGGGCGCAGGAGACCCAGTACTTC.

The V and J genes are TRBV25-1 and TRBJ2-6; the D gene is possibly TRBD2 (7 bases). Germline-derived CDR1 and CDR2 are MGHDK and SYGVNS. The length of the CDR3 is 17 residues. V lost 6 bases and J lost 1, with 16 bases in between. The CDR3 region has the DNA TGTGCCAGCAGCTCAAGGGGGGGCACTTCTGGGGCCAACGTCCTGACTTTC. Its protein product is CASSSRGGTSGANVLTF.

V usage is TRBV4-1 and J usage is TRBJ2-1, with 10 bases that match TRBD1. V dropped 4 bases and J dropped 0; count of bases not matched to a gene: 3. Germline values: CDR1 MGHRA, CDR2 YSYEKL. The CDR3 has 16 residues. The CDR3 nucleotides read TGCGCCAGCAGCCTCCGACAGGGGGCCTCCTACAATGAGCAGTTCTTC. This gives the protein CASSLRQGASYNEQFF.

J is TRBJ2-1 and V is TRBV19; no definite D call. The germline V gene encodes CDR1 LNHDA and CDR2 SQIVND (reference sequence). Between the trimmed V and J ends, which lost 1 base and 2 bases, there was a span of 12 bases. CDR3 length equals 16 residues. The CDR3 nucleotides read TGTGCCAGTAGTATAGTGGGGTTGGAGACCTACAATGAGCAGTTCTTC. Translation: CASSIVGLETYNEQFF. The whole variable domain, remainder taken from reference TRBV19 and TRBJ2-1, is DGGITQSPKYLFRKEGQNVTLSCEQNLNHDAMYWYRQDPGQGLRLIYYSQIVNDFQKGDIAEGYSVSREKKESFPLTVTSAQKNPTAFYLCASSIVGLETYNEQFFGPGTRLTVL.

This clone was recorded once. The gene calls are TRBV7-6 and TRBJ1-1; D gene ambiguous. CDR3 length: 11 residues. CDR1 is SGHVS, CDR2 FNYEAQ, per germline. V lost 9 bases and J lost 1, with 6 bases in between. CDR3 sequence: CASATNTEAFF. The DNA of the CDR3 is TGTGCCAGTGCTACGAACACTGAAGCTTTCTTT.

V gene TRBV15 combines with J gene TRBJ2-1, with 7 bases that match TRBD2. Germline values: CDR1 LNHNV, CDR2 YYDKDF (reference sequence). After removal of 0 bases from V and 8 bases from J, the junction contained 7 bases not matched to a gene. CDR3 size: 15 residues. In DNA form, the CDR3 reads TGTGCCACCAGCAGAGAAATCCGCGGGAGCGATGAGCAGTTCTTC. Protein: CATSREIRGSDEQFF.

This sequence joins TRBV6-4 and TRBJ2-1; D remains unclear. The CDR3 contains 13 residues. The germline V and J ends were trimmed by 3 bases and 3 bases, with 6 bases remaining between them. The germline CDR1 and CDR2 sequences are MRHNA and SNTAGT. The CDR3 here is CASSEKGYNEQFF. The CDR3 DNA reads TGTGCCAGCAGTGAAAAGGGCTACAATGAGCAGTTCTTC.

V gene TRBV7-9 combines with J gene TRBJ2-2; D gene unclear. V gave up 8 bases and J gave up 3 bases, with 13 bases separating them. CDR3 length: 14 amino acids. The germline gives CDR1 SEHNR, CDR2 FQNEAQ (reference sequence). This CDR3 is CASPQIPDTGELFF. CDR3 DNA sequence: TGTGCCAGCCCCCAAATTCCAGACACCGGGGAGCTGTTTTTT.